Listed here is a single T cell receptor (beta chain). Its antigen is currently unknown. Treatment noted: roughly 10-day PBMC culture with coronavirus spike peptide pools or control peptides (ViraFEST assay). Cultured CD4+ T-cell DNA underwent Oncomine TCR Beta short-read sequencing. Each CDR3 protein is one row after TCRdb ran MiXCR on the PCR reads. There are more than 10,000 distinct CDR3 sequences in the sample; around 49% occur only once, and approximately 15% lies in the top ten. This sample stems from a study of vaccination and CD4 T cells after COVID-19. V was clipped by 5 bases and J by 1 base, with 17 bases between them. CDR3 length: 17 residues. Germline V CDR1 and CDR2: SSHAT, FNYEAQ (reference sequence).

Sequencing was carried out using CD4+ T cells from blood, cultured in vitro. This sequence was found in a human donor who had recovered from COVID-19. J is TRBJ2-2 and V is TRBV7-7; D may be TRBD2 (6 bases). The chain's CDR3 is CASSPLGGSGNTGELFF. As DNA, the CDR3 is TGTGCCAGCAGCCCCCTGGGGGGTAGCGGGAACACCGGGGAGCTGTTTTTT.